This is a list of T cell receptor beta chains from one sample in a study of OX40 agonist ivuxolimab in advanced cancers. Sequencing used immunoSEQ multiplex PCR; TCRdb keeps in-frame clones, though not all of them. The data contain 60,000 to 80,000 clones, roughly 89% of them singletons. Sequencing was performed on CD4+ or CD8+ T cells sorted from blood, taken in a trial of the OX40 agonist ivuxolimab. The receptors originated from an adult with an advanced solid tumor such as melanoma, head and neck, liver or kidney cancer. CDR3s include the opening cysteine and the closing phenylalanine or tryptophan. A D gene is named only where the DNA matches it firmly. For some rows the clone size is stated as once, few or many, or as a class when expanded; others skip it.

size: -; V: TRBV7-9; J: TRBJ1-6; D: -; DNA: TGTGCCAGCAGCTCCCCCGGCGGTCCTAATTCACCCCTCCACTTT; CDR3: CASSSPGGPNSPLHF
size: -; V: TRBV5-1; J: TRBJ2-1; D: TRBD2; DNA: TGCGCCAGCAGCTTCACTAGCGGGGTGTCCAATGAGCAGTTCTTC; CDR3: CASSFTSGVSNEQFF
size: once; V: TRBV28; J: TRBJ1-2; D: -; DNA: TGTGCCAGCAGTTTCAGAAACCGAATTAACTATGGCTACACCTTC; CDR3: CASSFRNRINYGYTF
size: -; V: TRBV7-9; J: TRBJ2-2; D: -; DNA: TGTGCCAGCAGCTGGGGTAGGACCGTCACCGGGGAGCTGTTTTTT; CDR3: CASSWGRTVTGELFF
size: -; V: TRBV5-1; J: TRBJ2-7; D: -; DNA: TGCGCCAGCGGCCGCGAGGATTACGAGCAGTACTTC; CDR3: CASGREDYEQYF
size: -; V: TRBV6-5; J: TRBJ2-7; D: TRBD1; DNA: TGTGCCAGCAGGACCGGACAGGGGACCTACGAGCAGTACTTC; CDR3: CASRTGQGTYEQYF
size: -; V: TRBV18; J: TRBJ2-3; D: -; DNA: TGTGCCAGCTCACCACTCTGGGAAGACACAGATACGCAGTATTTT; CDR3: CASSPLWEDTDTQYF
size: -; V: TRBV11-2; J: TRBJ2-7; D: -; DNA: TGTGCCAGCAGCCCCTCGGTTACTAACTACGAGCAGTACTTC; CDR3: CASSPSVTNYEQYF
size: few; V: TRBV5-4; J: TRBJ2-1; D: TRBD2; DNA: TGTGCCAGCAGCCCGCGGAAGAGCGGGGGGGCAATAGTGTCCTACAATGAGCAGTTCTTC; CDR3: CASSPRKSGGAIVSYNEQFF
size: -; V: TRBV27; J: TRBJ2-1; D: -; DNA: TGTGCCAGCAGTTCCGTGCGGGGATCCTACAATGAGCAGTTCTTC; CDR3: CASSSVRGSYNEQFF
size: -; V: TRBV5-1; J: TRBJ2-7; D: -; DNA: TGCGCCAGCAGCTTGGGGGCAGTCAACGAGCAGTACTTC; CDR3: CASSLGAVNEQYF
size: once; V: TRBV5-1; J: TRBJ1-3; D: -; DNA: TGCGCCAGCAGCTTGTACTCTGGAAACACCATATATTTT; CDR3: CASSLYSGNTIYF